This T cell receptor (beta chain) was identified during a study of long-term antiretroviral therapy in people with HIV. Germline-derived CDR1 and CDR2 are GTSNPN and SVGIG (reference sequence). The CDR3 runs to 15 residues. V lost 2 bases and J lost 1; bases outside the gene matches: 5. This was the immunoSEQ v3.0 assay at survey level. Using immunoSEQ multiplex PCR, the repertoire was profiled, and TCRdb retains in-frame clones only, with some absent. The table lists tens of thousands of clones, around 90% of them singletons. The table lists this clone with a count of one. The input for sequencing was unsorted PBMCs, taken 5.2 years after starting antiretroviral therapy. The genes are TRBV30 and TRBJ1-1; the match to TRBD1 covers 9 bases. The TCR sequence derives from a woman in her thirties or forties with HIV. The CDR3 reads CAWSWWGQGNTEAFF. CDR3 bases: TGTGCCTGGAGTTGGTGGGGACAGGGGAACACTGAAGCTTTCTTT.